Presented here are 30 T cell receptor beta chains from one specimen sequenced in a study of shared clonotypes between healthy human individuals. Profiling relied on immunoSEQ multiplex PCR, and the TCRdb table lists in-frame clones only, not all of them. Among under 2,500,000 clones listed, 90% to 97% were seen once. Sequenced: naive CD4+ T cells sorted from blood. Subset defined: CD45RA+ positively selected. These receptors were obtained from a young man in good health.

This chain connects TRBV7-2 to TRBJ2-3; 7 bases agree with TRBD2. Germline V gene data show CDR1 as SGHTA and CDR2 as FQGNSA. There are 18 residues in the CDR3. Trimming removed 2 bases from V and 9 bases from J; junction bases left unmatched: 20. CDR3 protein: CASSLSRGSSGLWTTQYF. The CDR3 coding sequence is TGTGCCAGCAGCTTAAGTAGAGGGTCTAGCGGATTGTGGACGACGCAGTATTTT.

The chain combines TRBV6-5 with TRBJ2-3; D unresolved. Germline assignment: CDR1 MNHEY and CDR2 SVGAGI. There are 13 residues in the CDR3. The V end lost 5 bases, the J end lost 0 bases, and 6 bases lay between the germline ends. In DNA form, the CDR3 reads TGTGCCAGCAGTCTCCTTAGCACAGATACGCAGTATTTT. It encodes CASSLLSTDTQYF.

V and J are TRBV7-2 and TRBJ2-2, with 8 bases that match TRBD2. Germline lookup yields CDR1 SGHTA and CDR2 FQGNSA. The CDR3 is 14 residues long. V dropped 5 bases and J dropped 6; count of bases not matched to a gene: 5. The CDR3 region has the DNA TGTGCCAGCAGCCCGTGGACTAGCTCCGGGGAGCTGTTTTTT. Translated, it gives CASSPWTSSGELFF.

The chain joins TRBV27 to TRBJ1-2; D is possibly TRBD1 (6 bases). Germline V gene lookup returns CDR1 MNHEY and CDR2 SMNVEV (reference sequence). V lost 10 bases to trimming and J lost 0 bases, with 18 bases between them. This CDR3 has 15 residues. The CDR3 bases are TGTGCCACCAAGGGCAGGGGAATTGCTAACTATGGCTACACCTTC. This translates into CATKGRGIANYGYTF.

The rearrangement links TRBV28 to TRBJ2-3; D gene unclear. The germline V and J ends were trimmed by 7 bases and 3 bases, with 11 bases remaining between them. Germline V CDR1 and CDR2: MDHEN, SYDVKM. The CDR3 length is 13 residues. The CDR3 DNA sequence: TGTGCCAGCAATTCTGGAAGGACAGATACGCAGTATTTT. Its translation: CASNSGRTDTQYF.

The chain joins TRBV7-2 to TRBJ2-5; D gene uncertain. CDR3 length: 15 residues. Germline V lookup: CDR1 SGHTA, CDR2 FQGNSA. Trimming took off 5 bases at V and 4 bases at J, with 17 bases between the two ends. Here the CDR3 reads CASSLDRVTGETQYF. DNA of the CDR3: TGTGCCAGCAGCCTAGACCGGGTCACGGGAGAGACCCAGTACTTC.

The chain employs TRBV4-1 and TRBJ2-7; D perhaps matches TRBD1 (5 bases). V was trimmed by 8 bases and J by 0 bases, leaving 11 bases between them. The CDR3 loop spans 13 amino acids. In germline, CDR1 is MGHRA, CDR2 YSYEKL. The CDR3 spells CASSRVSSYEQYF. In DNA form, the CDR3 reads TGCGCCAGCTCCAGGGTCAGCTCCTACGAGCAGTACTTC.

The chain links TRBV11-3 to TRBJ2-7, with D possibly being TRBD2 (5 bases). The V and J ends lost 5 bases and 5 bases respectively, with 13 bases between them. The CDR3 length is 13 residues. Germline V gene sequence: CDR1 SGHNT, CDR2 YENEEA. CDR3 sequence reads: CASSLESGDEQYF. In DNA form, the CDR3 reads TGTGCCAGCAGCCTGGAATCCGGGGACGAGCAGTACTTC. Complete variable domain (other parts from reference TRBV11-3 and TRBJ2-7): EAGVVQSPRYKIIEKKQPVAFWCNPISGHNTLYWYLQNLGQGPELLIRYENEEAVDDSQLPKDRFSAERLKGVDSTLKIQPAELGDSAVYLCASSLESGDEQYFGPGTRLTVT.

J is TRBJ2-5 and V is TRBV29-1, with D perhaps TRBD1 (5 bases). Germline lookup yields CDR1 SQVTM and CDR2 ANQGSEA. The CDR3 totals 12 residues. The V gene lost 5 bases and the J gene lost 5 bases, with 12 bases spanning the gap. The CDR3 spells CSVWGPVETQYF. The CDR3 bases are TGCAGCGTTTGGGGCCCGGTGGAGACCCAGTACTTC.

The chain joins TRBV28 to TRBJ1-6; possible D gene TRBD1, 6 bases. This CDR3 has 17 amino acids. The V end lost 6 bases, the J end lost 8 bases, and 23 bases lay between the germline ends. From germline, CDR1 is MDHEN and CDR2 SYDVKM. DNA for the CDR3: TGTGCCAGCAGCCGAGGGGGAAACTGGCAGGGTCATTCACCCCTCCACTTT. Translated: CASSRGGNWQGHSPLHF.

The V gene is TRBV2, the J gene TRBJ2-7; 11 bases line up with TRBD1. With 4 bases clipped from V and 5 bases from J, the junction kept 7 bases outside the gene matches. The CDR3 sequence is 15 residues long. Germline values: CDR1 SNHLY, CDR2 FYNNEI. The CDR3: CASSASGTGGDEQYF. CDR3 nucleotide sequence: TGTGCCAGCAGTGCATCCGGGACAGGGGGTGACGAGCAGTACTTC.

The chain uses TRBV28 and TRBJ1-5; no definite D call. The ends were cut back, 5 bases at V and 2 bases at J, with 10 bases in the middle. Germline V gene sequence: CDR1 MDHEN, CDR2 SYDVKM. This CDR3 is 14 amino acids long. The CDR3 coding sequence is TGTGCCAGCAGTCGCGACCAGGGCAATCAGCCCCAGCATTTT. Protein product: CASSRDQGNQPQHF.

CDR3 amino acids: CASSLFPGPRTSYGYTF. In DNA form, the CDR3 reads TGTGCCAGCAGTTTATTCCCGGGACCTCGTACCTCCTATGGCTACACCTTC. V gene TRBV28 combines with J gene TRBJ1-2, with a weak D call TRBD1 (5 bases). From germline, CDR1 is MDHEN and CDR2 SYDVKM. The CDR3 consists of 17 residues. V was trimmed by 1 base and J by 4 bases, leaving 19 bases between them.

In regard to this clone: Other nucleotide sequences in the sample specify the same CDR3. The V call is TRBV6-5, the J call TRBJ1-1; a weak D match, TRBD1 (5 bases). Trimming removed 6 bases from V and 6 bases from J, with 8 bases in between. This CDR3 is 11 amino acids long. Germline CDR1 is MNHEY and CDR2 is SVGAGI. The chain's CDR3 is CASRGTAEAFF. Here the CDR3 DNA reads TGTGCCAGCAGAGGGACGGCTGAAGCTTTCTTT.

To note about this clone: Other nucleotide sequences in the sample specify the same CDR3. J is TRBJ2-2 and V is TRBV4-3, with D uncertain. Trimming took off 0 bases at V and 5 bases at J, with 4 bases between the two ends. The length of the CDR3 is 13 residues. Germline loops: CDR1 LGHNA, CDR2 YSLEER. Written as DNA, the CDR3 is TGCGCCAGCAGCCAAGATGGGACCGGGGAGCTGTTTTTT. It yields the protein CASSQDGTGELFF.

This chain joins TRBV7-6 and TRBJ2-2, with D possibly matching TRBD2 (6 bases). Between the trimmed V and J ends, which lost 6 bases and 1 base, there was a span of 9 bases. Germline V gene data show CDR1 as SGHVS and CDR2 as FNYEAQ. CDR3 length: 14 amino acids. The CDR3 bases are TGTGCCAGCAGACGAGCGGGGAACACCGGGGAGCTGTTTTTT. Translation: CASRRAGNTGELFF.

The V call is TRBV7-6, the J call TRBJ1-2, with 11 bases matching TRBD1. Germline trimming cut 4 bases from V and 8 bases from J; bases unmatched to any gene: 3. CDR3 length equals 13 residues. Per germline, CDR1 SGHVS and CDR2 FNYEAQ. The CDR3 bases are TGTGCCAGCAGCTCCGGGACAGGGGGAGGCTACACCTTC. Protein: CASSSGTGGGYTF.

The chain combines TRBV28 with TRBJ1-4; tentative D call: TRBD1 (6 bases). The CDR3 has 13 residues. Trimming left V 8 bases short and J 8 bases short, with 15 bases between. Germline lookup yields CDR1 MDHEN and CDR2 SYDVKM. The CDR3 region has the DNA TGTGCCAGCCGGGACATTTCGAAGGAAAAACTGTTTTTT. Translating it yields CASRDISKEKLFF. The whole variable domain, filled in from reference TRBV28 and TRBJ1-4, reads DVKVTQSSRYLVKRTGEKVFLECVQDMDHENMFWYRQDPGLGLRLIYFSYDVKMKEKGDIPEGYSVSREKKERFSLILESASTNQTSMYLCASRDISKEKLFFGSGTQLSVL.

For this clone: The same CDR3 can be traced to other DNA sequences in this sample. The chain combines TRBV18 with TRBJ2-5; tentatively, D is TRBD1 (5 bases). The CDR3 is 13 amino acids. V dropped 0 bases and J dropped 5 bases, with 7 bases sitting between them. Germline V gene lookup returns CDR1 KGHSH and CDR2 LQKENI. In nucleotides, the CDR3 is TGTGCCAGCTCACCACCAGGGGTGGAGACCCAGTACTTC. Its protein is CASSPPGVETQYF.

V and J are TRBV7-8 and TRBJ2-7; possible D gene TRBD2, 5 bases. The CDR3 covers 14 residues. The V and J ends lost 7 bases and 1 base respectively, with 14 bases between them. Germline CDR1 is SGHVS and CDR2 is FQNEAQ. The CDR3 sequence is CASTVGTGSYEQYF. The CDR3 DNA reads as TGTGCCAGCACCGTAGGTACGGGGTCCTACGAGCAGTACTTC.

The chain has TRBV12-5 and TRBJ2-7; 7 bases fit TRBD1. V lost 1 base to trimming and J lost 2 bases; unmatched junction nucleotides: 8. Germline lookup yields CDR1 LGHNT and CDR2 FRNRAP. The length of the CDR3 is 16 residues. DNA for the CDR3: TGTGCTAGTGGTTTGGCAGGGACAGTCCTAACCTACGAGCAGTACTTC. This codes for CASGLAGTVLTYEQYF.

The V call is TRBV28, the J call TRBJ1-6; no firm D call. The germline V gene encodes CDR1 MDHEN and CDR2 SYDVKM. CDR3 size: 15 residues. V dropped 6 bases and J dropped 4 bases, with 13 bases sitting between them. The CDR3 protein is CASSRRPVYNSPLHF. CDR3 sequence (DNA): TGTGCCAGCAGCCGCCGTCCGGTTTATAATTCACCCCTCCACTTT.

The rearrangement links TRBV5-1 to TRBJ2-1; no reliable D call. Germline CDR1 reads SGHRS; CDR2 reads YFSETQ. The V and J ends lost 0 bases and 8 bases respectively, with 21 bases between them. There are 17 residues in the CDR3. The CDR3 DNA reads TGCGCCAGCAGCTTGGAGGTGAATAGGGCCCTTTGGGATGAGCAGTTCTTC. Translated, it gives CASSLEVNRALWDEQFF.

As regards this clone: Other DNA sequences in this specimen translate into the identical CDR3. This chain links TRBV30 with TRBJ2-3; D gene unclear. The ends were cut back, 0 bases at V and 6 bases at J, with 7 bases in the middle. The germline V gene encodes CDR1 GTSNPN and CDR2 SVGIG (reference sequence). The CDR3 is 12 amino acids. The DNA for the CDR3 is TGTGCCTGGAGTGTACAAGCGGATACGCAGTATTTT. As protein: CAWSVQADTQYF.

The CDR3 reads CASKWSYGVYEQYF. As DNA, the CDR3 is TGCGCCAGCAAATGGTCTTACGGCGTCTACGAGCAGTACTTC. This chain uses TRBV5-1 with TRBJ2-7; D is ambiguous. The CDR3 is 14 residues long. Germline lookup yields CDR1 SGHRS and CDR2 YFSETQ. V lost 6 bases and J lost 3, with 16 bases in between.

The chain links TRBV19 to TRBJ1-1; possibly TRBD1 for D (6 bases). The CDR3 extends over 14 amino acids. V was cut by 5 bases and J by 4 bases, with 14 bases left in between. CDR1 and CDR2 from the germline V gene are LNHDA and SQIVND (reference sequence). The CDR3 bases are TGTGCCAGTAGTCCACAGGGCGGGGTCACTGAAGCTTTCTTT. Translating it yields CASSPQGGVTEAFF.

The V call is TRBV30, the J call TRBJ1-1, with D possibly matching TRBD1 (5 bases). This CDR3 has 15 residues. In germline, CDR1 is GTSNPN, CDR2 SVGIG (reference sequence). Trimming removed 3 bases from V and 4 bases from J, with 18 bases in between. CDR3 bases: TGTGCCTGGAGGATCCTTGGGGGGGAGGGCACTGAAGCTTTCTTT. It encodes CAWRILGGEGTEAFF.

This clone showed up just once. V gene TRBV23-1 combines with J gene TRBJ2-7; possibly TRBD1 for D (6 bases). TRBV23-1 carries the ORF label, with uncertain function. The CDR3 spans 15 residues. The V end lost 0 bases, the J end lost 2 bases, and 11 bases lay between the germline ends. The CDR3 nucleotides read TGCGCCAGCAGTCAATCGACAGGTCCACCCTACGAGCAGTACTTC. Translating it yields CASSQSTGPPYEQYF.

This sequence joins TRBV4-1 and TRBJ2-5, with 14 bases fitting TRBD2. Germline lookup yields CDR1 MGHRA and CDR2 YSYEKL. This CDR3 has 19 amino acids. The junction had 7 bases not matched to a gene; V was cut back by 0 bases and J by 1 base. The CDR3 bases are TGCGCCAGCAGCCAAGATTTAGGGACTAGCGGGGGACCCCAAGAGACCCAGTACTTC. Translation gives CASSQDLGTSGGPQETQYF.

The gene calls are TRBV4-1 and TRBJ2-5; D remains unclear. The CDR3 totals 14 residues. V shed 4 bases and J shed 4 bases, with 13 bases lying between them. Germline-derived CDR1 and CDR2 are MGHRA and YSYEKL. This chain's CDR3 is CASSPLNPLETQYF. Here the CDR3 DNA reads TGCGCCAGCAGCCCCTTGAATCCCCTAGAGACCCAGTACTTC.